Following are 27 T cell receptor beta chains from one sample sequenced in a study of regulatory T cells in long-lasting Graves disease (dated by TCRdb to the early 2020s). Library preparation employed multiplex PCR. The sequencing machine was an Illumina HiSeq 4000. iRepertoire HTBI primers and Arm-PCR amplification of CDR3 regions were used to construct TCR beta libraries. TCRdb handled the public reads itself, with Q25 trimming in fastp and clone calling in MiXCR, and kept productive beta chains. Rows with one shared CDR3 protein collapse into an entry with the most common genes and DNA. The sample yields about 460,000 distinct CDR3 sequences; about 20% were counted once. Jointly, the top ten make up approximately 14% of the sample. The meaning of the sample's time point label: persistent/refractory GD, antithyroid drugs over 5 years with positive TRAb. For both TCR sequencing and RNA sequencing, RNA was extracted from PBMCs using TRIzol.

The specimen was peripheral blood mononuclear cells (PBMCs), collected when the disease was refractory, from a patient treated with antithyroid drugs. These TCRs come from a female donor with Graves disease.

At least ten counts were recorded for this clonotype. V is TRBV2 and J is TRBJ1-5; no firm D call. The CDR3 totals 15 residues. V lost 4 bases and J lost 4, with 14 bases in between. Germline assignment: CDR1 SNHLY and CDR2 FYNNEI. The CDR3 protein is CASSGVLDPNQPQHF. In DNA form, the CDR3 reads TGTGCCAGCAGTGGGGTGCTCGACCCTAATCAGCCCCAGCATTTT.

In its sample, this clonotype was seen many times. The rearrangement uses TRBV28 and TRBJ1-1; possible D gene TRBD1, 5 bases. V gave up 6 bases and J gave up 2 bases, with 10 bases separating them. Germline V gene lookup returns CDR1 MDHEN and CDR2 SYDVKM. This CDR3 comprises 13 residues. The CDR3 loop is CASSERDNTEAFF. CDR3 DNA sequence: TGTGCCAGCAGCGAAAGGGACAACACTGAAGCTTTCTTT.

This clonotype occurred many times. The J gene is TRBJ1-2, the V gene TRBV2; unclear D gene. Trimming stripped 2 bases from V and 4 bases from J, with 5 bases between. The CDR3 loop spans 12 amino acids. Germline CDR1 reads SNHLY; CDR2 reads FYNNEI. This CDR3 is CASSESIYGYTF. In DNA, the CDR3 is TGTGCCAGCAGTGAATCAATCTATGGCTACACCTTC.

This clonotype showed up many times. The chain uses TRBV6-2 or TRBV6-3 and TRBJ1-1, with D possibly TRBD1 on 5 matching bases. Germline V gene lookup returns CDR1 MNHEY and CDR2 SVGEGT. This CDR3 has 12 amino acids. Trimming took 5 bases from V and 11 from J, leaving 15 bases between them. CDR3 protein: CASSEAIRGAFF. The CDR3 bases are TGTGCCAGCAGTGAAGCGATCCGGGGGGCTTTCTTT.

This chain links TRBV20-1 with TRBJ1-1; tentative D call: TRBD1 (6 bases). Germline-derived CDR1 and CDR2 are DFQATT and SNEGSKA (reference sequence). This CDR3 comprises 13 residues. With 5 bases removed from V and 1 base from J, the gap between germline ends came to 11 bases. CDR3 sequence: CSAPRGANTEAFF. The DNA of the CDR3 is TGCAGTGCTCCCCGGGGGGCGAACACTGAAGCTTTCTTT.

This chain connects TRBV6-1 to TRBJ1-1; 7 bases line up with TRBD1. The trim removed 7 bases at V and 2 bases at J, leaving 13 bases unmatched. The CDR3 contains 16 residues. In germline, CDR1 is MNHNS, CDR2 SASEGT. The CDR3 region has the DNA TGTGCCAGCAAGTGGAACAGGGGAGTAAGTAACACTGAAGCTTTCTTT. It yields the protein CASKWNRGVSNTEAFF.

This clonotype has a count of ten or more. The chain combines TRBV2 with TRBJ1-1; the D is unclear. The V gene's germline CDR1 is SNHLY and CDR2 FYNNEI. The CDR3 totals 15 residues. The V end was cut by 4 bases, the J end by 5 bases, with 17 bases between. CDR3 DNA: TGTGCCAGCAGTGCCACTCAGACGGAGGGAACTGAAGCTTTCTTT. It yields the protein CASSATQTEGTEAFF.

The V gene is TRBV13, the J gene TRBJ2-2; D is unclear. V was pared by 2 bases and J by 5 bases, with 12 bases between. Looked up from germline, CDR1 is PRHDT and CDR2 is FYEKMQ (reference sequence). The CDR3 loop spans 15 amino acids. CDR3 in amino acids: CASSLYLERTGELFF. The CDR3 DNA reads TGTGCCAGCAGCTTATATCTAGAGAGGACCGGGGAGCTGTTTTTT. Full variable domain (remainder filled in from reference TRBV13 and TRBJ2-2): AAGVIQSPRHLIKEKRETATLKCYPIPRHDTVYWYQQGPGQDPQFLISFYEKMQSDKGSIPDRFSAQQFSDYHSELNMSSLELGDSALYFCASSLYLERTGELFFGEGSRLTVL.

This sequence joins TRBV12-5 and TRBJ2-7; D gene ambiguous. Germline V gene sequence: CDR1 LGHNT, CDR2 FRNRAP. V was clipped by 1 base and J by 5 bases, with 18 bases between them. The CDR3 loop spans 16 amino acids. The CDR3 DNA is TGTGCTAGTGGTTTGGCCCGGCTTGGAGCGCAAGACGAGCAGTACTTC. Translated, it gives CASGLARLGAQDEQYF.

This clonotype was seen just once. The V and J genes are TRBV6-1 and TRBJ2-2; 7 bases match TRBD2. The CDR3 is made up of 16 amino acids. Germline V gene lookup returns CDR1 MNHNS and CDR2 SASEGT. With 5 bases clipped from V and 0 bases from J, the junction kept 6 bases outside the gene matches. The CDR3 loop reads CASSKTSGANTGELFF. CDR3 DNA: TGTGCCAGCAGTAAAACGAGCGGGGCGAACACCGGGGAGCTGTTTTTT.

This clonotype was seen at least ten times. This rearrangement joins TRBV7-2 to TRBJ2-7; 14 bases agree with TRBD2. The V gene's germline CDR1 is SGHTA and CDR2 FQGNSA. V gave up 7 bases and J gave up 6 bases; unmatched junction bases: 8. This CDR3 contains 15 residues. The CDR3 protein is CASIPRLAGGGEQYF. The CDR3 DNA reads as TGTGCCAGCATCCCCAGACTAGCGGGAGGGGGCGAGCAGTACTTC.

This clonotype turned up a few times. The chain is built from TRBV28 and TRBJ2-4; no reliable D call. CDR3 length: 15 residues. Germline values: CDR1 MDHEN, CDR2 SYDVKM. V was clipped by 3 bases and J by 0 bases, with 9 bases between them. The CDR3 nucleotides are TGTGCCAGCAGTTTCACGACCGTAGCCAAAAACATTCAGTACTTC. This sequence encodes CASSFTTVAKNIQYF.

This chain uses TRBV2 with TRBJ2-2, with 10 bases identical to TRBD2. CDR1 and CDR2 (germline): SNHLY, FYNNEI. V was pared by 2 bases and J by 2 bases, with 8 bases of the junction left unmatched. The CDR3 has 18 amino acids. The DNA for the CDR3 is TGTGCCAGCAGTGAATTCACCCGGACTAGCGGTAACACCGGGGAGCTGTTTTTT. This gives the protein CASSEFTRTSGNTGELFF.

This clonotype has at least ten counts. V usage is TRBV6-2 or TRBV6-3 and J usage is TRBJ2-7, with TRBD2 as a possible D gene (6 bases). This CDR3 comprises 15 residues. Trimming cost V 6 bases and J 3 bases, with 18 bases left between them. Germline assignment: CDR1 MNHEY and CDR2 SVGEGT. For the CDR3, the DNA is TGTGCCAGCAGAAGACAGCGGGTCGCCCACTACGAGCAGTACTTC. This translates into CASRRQRVAHYEQYF.

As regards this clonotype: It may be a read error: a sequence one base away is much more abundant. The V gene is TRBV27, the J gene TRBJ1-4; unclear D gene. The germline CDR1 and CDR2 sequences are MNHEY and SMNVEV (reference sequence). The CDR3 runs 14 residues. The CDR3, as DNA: TGTGCCAGCAGTTCTATTGGACCCGGTGGAAAACCGTTTTTT. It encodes CASSSIGPGGKPFF.

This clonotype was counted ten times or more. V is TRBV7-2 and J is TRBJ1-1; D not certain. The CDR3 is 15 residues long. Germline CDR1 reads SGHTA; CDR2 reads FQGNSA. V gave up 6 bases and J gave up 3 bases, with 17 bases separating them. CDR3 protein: CASSKEFWTDTEAFF. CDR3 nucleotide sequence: TGTGCCAGCAGTAAAGAGTTCTGGACGGACACTGAAGCTTTCTTT.

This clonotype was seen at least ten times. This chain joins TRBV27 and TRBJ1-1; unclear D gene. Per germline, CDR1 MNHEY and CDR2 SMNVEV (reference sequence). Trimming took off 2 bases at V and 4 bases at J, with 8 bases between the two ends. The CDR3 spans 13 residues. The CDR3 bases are TGTGCCAGCAGTTTAGGCAGTTCCACTGAAGCTTTCTTT. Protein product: CASSLGSSTEAFF.

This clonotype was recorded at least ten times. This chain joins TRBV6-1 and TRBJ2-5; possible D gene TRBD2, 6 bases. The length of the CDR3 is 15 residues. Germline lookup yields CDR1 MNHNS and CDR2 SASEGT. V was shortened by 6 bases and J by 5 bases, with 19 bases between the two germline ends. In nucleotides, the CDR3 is TGTGCCAGCAGCCCACTTGGGGGGAGCGGTGAGACCCAGTACTTC. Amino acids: CASSPLGGSGETQYF.

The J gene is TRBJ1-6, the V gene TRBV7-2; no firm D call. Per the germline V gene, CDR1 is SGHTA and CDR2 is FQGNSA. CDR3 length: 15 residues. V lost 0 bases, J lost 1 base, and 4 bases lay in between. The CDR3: CASSLARSYNSPLHF. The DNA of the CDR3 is TGTGCCAGCAGCTTAGCCCGTTCCTATAATTCACCCCTCCACTTT.

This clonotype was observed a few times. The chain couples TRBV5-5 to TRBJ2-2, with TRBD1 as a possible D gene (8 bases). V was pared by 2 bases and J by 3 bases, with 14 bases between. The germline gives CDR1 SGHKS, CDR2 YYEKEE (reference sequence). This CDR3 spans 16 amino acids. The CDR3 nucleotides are TGTGCCAGCAGCTTCGGACAGGGAGGGGACACCGGGGAGCTGTTTTTT. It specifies CASSFGQGGDTGELFF.

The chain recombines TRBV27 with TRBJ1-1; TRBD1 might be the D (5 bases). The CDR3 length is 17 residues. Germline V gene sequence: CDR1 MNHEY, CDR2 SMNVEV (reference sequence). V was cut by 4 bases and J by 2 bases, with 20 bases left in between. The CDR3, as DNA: TGTGCCAGCAGTTCCCCCGAAGAGGTGGGGCACAACACTGAAGCTTTCTTT. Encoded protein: CASSSPEEVGHNTEAFF.

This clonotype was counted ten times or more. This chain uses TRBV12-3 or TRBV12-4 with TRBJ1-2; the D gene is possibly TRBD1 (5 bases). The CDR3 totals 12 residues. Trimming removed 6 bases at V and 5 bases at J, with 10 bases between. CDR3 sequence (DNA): TGTGCCAGCAGACAGGTGGGATATGGCTACACCTTC. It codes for CASRQVGYGYTF.

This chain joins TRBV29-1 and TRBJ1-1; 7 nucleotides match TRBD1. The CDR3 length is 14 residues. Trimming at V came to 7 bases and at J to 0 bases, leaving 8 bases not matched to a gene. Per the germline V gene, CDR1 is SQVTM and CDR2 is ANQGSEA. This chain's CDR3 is CSGRAGGMNTEAFF. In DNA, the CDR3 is TGCAGCGGACGGGCAGGGGGAATGAACACTGAAGCTTTCTTT. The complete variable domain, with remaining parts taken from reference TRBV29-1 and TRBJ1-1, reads SAVISQKPSRDICQRGTSLTIQCQVDSQVTMMFWYRQQPGQSLTLIATANQGSEATYESGFVIDKFPISRPNLTFSTLTVSNMSPEDSSIYLCSGRAGGMNTEAFFGQGTRLTVV.

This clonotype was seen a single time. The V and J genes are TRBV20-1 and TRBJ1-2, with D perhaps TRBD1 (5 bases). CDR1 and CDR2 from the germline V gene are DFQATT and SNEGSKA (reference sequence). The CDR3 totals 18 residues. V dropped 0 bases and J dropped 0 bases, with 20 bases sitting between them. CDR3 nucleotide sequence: TGCAGTGCTAGAGATAGACAGATTGGGTTCGGGGCTAACTATGGCTACACCTTC. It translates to CSARDRQIGFGANYGYTF.

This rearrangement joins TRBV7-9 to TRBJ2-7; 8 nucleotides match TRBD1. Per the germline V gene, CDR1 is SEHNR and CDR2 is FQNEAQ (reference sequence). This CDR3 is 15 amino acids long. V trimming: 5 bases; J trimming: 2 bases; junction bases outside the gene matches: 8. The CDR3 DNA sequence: TGTGCCAGCAGCATCTCCGGGACAGGTGCCTACGAGCAGTACTTC. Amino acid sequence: CASSISGTGAYEQYF. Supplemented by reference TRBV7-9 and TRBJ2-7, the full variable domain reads DTGVSQNPRHKITKRGQNVTFRCDPISEHNRLYWYRQTLGQGPEFLTYFQNEAQLEKSRLLSDRFSAERPKGSFSTLEIQRTEQGDSAMYLCASSISGTGAYEQYFGPGTRLTVT.

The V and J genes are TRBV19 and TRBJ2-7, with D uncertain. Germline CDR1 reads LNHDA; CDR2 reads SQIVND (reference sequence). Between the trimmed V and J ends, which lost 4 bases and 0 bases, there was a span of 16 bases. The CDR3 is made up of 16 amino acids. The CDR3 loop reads CASSTYWPPSSYEQYF. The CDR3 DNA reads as TGTGCCAGTAGTACTTACTGGCCTCCCAGCTCCTACGAGCAGTACTTC. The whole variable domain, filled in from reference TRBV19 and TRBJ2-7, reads DGGITQSPKYLFRKEGQNVTLSCEQNLNHDAMYWYRQDPGQGLRLIYYSQIVNDFQKGDIAEGYSVSREKKESFPLTVTSAQKNPTAFYLCASSTYWPPSSYEQYFGPGTRLTVT.

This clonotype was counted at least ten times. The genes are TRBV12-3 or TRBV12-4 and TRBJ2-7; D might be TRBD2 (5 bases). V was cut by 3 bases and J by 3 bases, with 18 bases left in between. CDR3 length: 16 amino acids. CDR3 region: CASSFEGTSPFYEQYF. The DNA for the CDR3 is TGTGCCAGCAGTTTTGAGGGAACGTCCCCGTTCTACGAGCAGTACTTC.